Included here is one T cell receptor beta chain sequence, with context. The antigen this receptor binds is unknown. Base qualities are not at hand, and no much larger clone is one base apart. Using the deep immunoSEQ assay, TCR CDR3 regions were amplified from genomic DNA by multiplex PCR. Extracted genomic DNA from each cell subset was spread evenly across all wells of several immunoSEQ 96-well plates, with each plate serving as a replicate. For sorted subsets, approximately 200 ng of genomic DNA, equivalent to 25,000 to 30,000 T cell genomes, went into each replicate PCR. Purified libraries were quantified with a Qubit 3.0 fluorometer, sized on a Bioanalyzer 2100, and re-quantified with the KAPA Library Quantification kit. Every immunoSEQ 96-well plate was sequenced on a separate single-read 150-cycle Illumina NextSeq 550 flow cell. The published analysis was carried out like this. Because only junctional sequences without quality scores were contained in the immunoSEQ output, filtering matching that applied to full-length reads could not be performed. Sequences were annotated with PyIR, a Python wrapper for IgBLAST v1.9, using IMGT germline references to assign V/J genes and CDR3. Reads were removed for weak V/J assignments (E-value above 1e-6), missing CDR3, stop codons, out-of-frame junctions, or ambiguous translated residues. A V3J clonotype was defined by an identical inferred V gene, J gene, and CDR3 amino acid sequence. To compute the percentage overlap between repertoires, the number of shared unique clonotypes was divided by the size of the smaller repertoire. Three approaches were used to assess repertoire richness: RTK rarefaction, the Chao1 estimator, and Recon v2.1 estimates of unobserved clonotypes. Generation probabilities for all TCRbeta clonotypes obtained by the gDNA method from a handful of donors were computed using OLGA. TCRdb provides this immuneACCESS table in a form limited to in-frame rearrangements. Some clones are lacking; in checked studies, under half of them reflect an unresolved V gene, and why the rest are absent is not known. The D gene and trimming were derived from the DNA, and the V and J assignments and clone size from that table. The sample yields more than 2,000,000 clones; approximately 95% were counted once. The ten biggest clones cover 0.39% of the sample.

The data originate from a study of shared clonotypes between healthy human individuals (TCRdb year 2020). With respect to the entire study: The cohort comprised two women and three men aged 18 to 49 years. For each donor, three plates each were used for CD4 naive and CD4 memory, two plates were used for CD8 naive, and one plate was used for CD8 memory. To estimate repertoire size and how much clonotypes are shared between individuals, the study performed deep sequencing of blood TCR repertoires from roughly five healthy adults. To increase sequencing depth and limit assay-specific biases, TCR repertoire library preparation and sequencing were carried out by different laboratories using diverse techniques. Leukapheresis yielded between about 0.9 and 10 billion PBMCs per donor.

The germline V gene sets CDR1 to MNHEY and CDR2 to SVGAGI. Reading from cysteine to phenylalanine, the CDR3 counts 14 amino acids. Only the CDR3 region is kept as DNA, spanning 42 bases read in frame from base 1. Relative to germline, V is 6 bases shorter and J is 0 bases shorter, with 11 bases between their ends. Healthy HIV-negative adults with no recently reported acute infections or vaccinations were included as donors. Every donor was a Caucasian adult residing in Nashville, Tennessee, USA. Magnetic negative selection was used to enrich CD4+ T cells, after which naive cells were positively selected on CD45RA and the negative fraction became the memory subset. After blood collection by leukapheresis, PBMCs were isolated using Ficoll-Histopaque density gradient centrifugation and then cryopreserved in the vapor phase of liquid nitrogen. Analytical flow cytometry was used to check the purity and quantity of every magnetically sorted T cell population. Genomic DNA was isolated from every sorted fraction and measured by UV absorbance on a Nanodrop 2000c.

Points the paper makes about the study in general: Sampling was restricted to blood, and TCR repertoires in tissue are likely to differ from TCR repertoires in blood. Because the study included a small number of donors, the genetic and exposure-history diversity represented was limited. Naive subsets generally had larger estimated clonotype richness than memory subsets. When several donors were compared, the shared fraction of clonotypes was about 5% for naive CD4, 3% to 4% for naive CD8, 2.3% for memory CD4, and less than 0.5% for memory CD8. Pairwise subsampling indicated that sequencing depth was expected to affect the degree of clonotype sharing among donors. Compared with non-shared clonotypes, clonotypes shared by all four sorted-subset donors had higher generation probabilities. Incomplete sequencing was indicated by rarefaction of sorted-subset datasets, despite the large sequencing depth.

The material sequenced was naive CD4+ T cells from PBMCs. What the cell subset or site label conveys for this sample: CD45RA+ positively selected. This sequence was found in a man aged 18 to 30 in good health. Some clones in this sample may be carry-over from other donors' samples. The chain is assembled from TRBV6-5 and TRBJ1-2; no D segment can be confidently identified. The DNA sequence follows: TGTGCCAGCAGCCGCGCGGGGACTAACTATGGCTACACCTTC. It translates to CASSRAGTNYGYTF.